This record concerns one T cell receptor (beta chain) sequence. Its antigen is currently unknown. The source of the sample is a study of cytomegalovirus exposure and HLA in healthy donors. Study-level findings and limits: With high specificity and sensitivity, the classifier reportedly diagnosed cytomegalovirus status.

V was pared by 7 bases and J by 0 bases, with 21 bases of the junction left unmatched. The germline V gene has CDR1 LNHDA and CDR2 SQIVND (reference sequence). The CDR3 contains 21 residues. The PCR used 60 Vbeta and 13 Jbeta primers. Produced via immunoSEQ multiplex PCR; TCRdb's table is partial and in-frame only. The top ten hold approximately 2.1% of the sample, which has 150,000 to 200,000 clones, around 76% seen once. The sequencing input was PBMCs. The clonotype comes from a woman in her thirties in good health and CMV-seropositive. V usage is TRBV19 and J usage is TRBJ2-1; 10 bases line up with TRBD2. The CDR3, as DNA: TGTGCCAGTAAAGGGAGGTGGACTAGCGGAGGCGCGGGGACCTCCTACAATGAGCAGTTCTTC. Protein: CASKGRWTSGGAGTSYNEQFF.